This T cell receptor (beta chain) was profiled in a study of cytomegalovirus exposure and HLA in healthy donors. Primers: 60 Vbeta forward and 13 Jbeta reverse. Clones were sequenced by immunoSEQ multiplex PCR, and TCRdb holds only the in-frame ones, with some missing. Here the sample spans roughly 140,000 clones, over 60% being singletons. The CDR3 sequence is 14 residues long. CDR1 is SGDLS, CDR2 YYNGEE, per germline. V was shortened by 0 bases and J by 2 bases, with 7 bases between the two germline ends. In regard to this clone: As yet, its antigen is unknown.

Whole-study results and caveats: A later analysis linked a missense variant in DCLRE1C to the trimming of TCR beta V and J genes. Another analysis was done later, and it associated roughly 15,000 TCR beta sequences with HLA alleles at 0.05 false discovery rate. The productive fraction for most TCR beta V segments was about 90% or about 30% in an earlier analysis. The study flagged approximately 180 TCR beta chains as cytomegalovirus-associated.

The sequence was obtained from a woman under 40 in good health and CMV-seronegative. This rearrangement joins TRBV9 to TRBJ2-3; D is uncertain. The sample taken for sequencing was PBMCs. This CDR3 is CASSVAVNTDTQYF. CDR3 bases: TGTGCCAGCAGCGTAGCGGTAAACACAGATACGCAGTATTTT.